Listed below are T cell receptor beta chains from one sample, sequenced in a study of blood T cell repertoires in COVID-19. Some clones are missing from TCRdb's copy, which holds only in-frame ones; the method was immunoSEQ multiplex PCR. The table lists around 170,000 clones, nearly 80% of them singletons, with over 11% in the top ten. Sequenced input: peripheral blood. These receptor sequences come from a woman aged 80 or over with acute or convalescent COVID-19. Both conserved end residues are trimmed from each CDR3. The D gene is left open where the match is weak.

j_call v_call d_call cdr3_aa
TRBJ1-1 TRBV18 NA ASSPPGGLPEAF
TRBJ2-7 TRBV3-1/TRBV3-2 TRBD2 ASRDRLAHFKQY
TRBJ2-7 TRBV30 NA AWSVVGEEQY
TRBJ2-1 TRBV19 TRBD2 ASLASGYNEQF
TRBJ2-2 TRBV5-1 TRBD1 ASSPQGDTGELF
TRBJ1-1 TRBV13 TRBD1 ASSLDPAGGSTEAF
TRBJ2-7 TRBV28 TRBD2 ASRPSSGRPPYEQY
TRBJ2-5 TRBV5-1 NA ASSLVARVGETQY
TRBJ2-7 TRBV3-1/TRBV3-2 TRBD2 ASSQDLGGLDEQY
TRBJ1-5 TRBV20-1 TRBD1 SASRSGGGIPNQPQH
TRBJ1-1 TRBV18 NA ASSTGTTEAF
TRBJ2-4 TRBV5-1 TRBD1 ASSLGDRFGVLAKNIQY